Below are 29 T cell receptor beta chains sequenced from a single sample in a study of blood T cells in healthy people across ages. PCR was performed a second time for roughly 7 to 11 cycles using a sample-barcoded 5' primer and a J-beta primer mix. MiXCR was run by TCRdb on the 5' RACE reads, yielding one entry per CDR3 protein. Among over 1,500,000 distinct CDR3 sequences listed, around 50% were seen once. Material: blood. Source of these receptors: a woman aged 40 to 55 in good health.

This clonotype was picked up many times. The CDR3 sequence: CASSDGMPKNIQYF. For the CDR3, the DNA is TGTGCCAGCAGCGACGGTATGCCCAAAAACATTCAGTACTTC. The chain joins TRBV9 to TRBJ2-4; D gene uncertain. Germline V gene lookup returns CDR1 SGDLS and CDR2 YYNGEE. The CDR3 runs 14 residues. V lost 3 bases and J 2 bases, leaving 9 bases between the germline ends.

This CDR3 reads CATSEPGVAGGKETQYF. The CDR3 coding sequence is TGTGCCACCAGTGAACCCGGGGTAGCGGGGGGAAAAGAGACCCAGTACTTC. The chain joins TRBV24-1 to TRBJ2-5; 10 nucleotides line up with TRBD2. V shed 4 bases and J 3 bases; nucleotides not matched to a gene: 10. The length of the CDR3 is 17 residues. The germline V gene has CDR1 KGHDR and CDR2 SFDVKD.

The rearrangement uses TRBV4-1 and TRBJ2-5, with a weak D call TRBD2 (6 bases). CDR3 length equals 15 residues. Trimming shortened V by 0 bases and J by 0 bases, and 8 bases separated the two germline ends. Per the germline V gene, CDR1 is MGHRA and CDR2 is YSYEKL. The CDR3 sequence is CASSQDGGDQETQYF. For the CDR3, the DNA is TGCGCCAGCAGCCAAGATGGAGGGGACCAAGAGACCCAGTACTTC.

The rearrangement links TRBV28 to TRBJ1-1; 7 nucleotides line up with TRBD1. The germline gives CDR1 MDHEN, CDR2 SYDVKM. The trim removed 5 bases at V and 2 bases at J, leaving 11 bases unmatched. The CDR3 is 16 amino acids. CDR3 loop: CASSPYRGTANTEAFF. CDR3 sequence (DNA): TGTGCCAGCAGTCCTTACCGTGGGACAGCCAACACTGAAGCTTTCTTT.

The sample holds one count of this clonotype. CDR3 amino acids: CASSLTSGTGISNQPQHF. CDR3 in DNA: TGTGCCAGCAGTCTTACCTCCGGGACGGGCATTAGCAATCAGCCCCAGCATTTT. This chain links TRBV5-5 with TRBJ1-5; the D gene is possibly TRBD1 (5 bases). The CDR3 loop spans 18 amino acids. Germline assignment: CDR1 SGHKS and CDR2 YYEKEE (reference sequence). The V and J ends lost 5 bases and 0 bases respectively, with 21 bases between them.

This clonotype was recorded a few times. This chain connects TRBV24-1 to TRBJ2-5; 10 positions match TRBD1. V lost 3 bases and J lost 5; bases outside the gene matches: 8. Germline values: CDR1 KGHDR, CDR2 SFDVKD. CDR3 length equals 16 residues. In DNA form, the CDR3 reads TGTGCCACCAGTGATGTCCGGGACAGGGGTGGTGAGACCCAGTACTTC. Protein product: CATSDVRDRGGETQYF.

This clonotype was counted between two and nine times. The V and J genes are TRBV28 and TRBJ2-7; D gene ambiguous. Germline assignment: CDR1 MDHEN and CDR2 SYDVKM. Trimming stripped 5 bases from V and 5 bases from J, with 13 bases between. CDR3 length: 13 amino acids. CDR3 DNA: TGTGCCAGCAGTACTACTTATAAAGACGAGCAGTACTTC. Its translation is CASSTTYKDEQYF.

A few counts support this clonotype. The chain employs TRBV4-2 and TRBJ2-3, with 8 bases fitting TRBD2. J was trimmed by 2 bases and V by 2 bases; bases with no gene match: 6. Germline V gene lookup returns CDR1 LGHNA and CDR2 YNFKEQ. There are 16 residues in the CDR3. The CDR3 region is CASSQWGGGPTDTQYF. CDR3 sequence (DNA): TGTGCCAGCAGCCAATGGGGCGGGGGGCCCACAGATACGCAGTATTTT.

The chain links TRBV4-3 to TRBJ2-3; D gene ambiguous. The ends were cut back, 0 bases at V and 2 bases at J, with 15 bases in the middle. CDR1 and CDR2 (germline): LGHNA, YSLEER. The CDR3 sequence is 17 residues long. DNA of the CDR3: TGCGCCAGCAGCCAAGAGTCCGAGACCTTGTACACAGATACGCAGTATTTT. It encodes CASSQESETLYTDTQYF.

This clonotype was picked up a small number of times. The chain is built from TRBV29-1 and TRBJ2-1; possibly TRBD1 or TRBD2 for D (5 bases each). Looked up from germline, CDR1 is SQVTM and CDR2 is ANQGSEA. The germline V and J ends were trimmed by 6 bases and 6 bases, with 12 bases remaining between them. This CDR3 region has 12 residues. The CDR3 DNA reads as TGCAGCGTGCCTGGGACGGCCAATGAGCAGTTCTTC. Encoded protein: CSVPGTANEQFF.

This clonotype has just a few counts. The CDR3 DNA sequence: TGTGCCAGCAGCTTAGTGTCCCTCTCAGATACGCAGTATTTT. This gives the protein CASSLVSLSDTQYF. The chain recombines TRBV11-2 with TRBJ2-3, with D hard to call. CDR1 is SGHAT and CDR2 is FQNNGV in the germline V gene. V was pared by 1 base and J by 4 bases, with 9 bases between. The CDR3 has 14 amino acids.

This clonotype was picked up a small number of times. The genes are TRBV2 and TRBJ2-1; no reliable D call. The CDR3 has 15 residues. V lost 7 bases and J lost 0, with 13 bases in between. Per germline, CDR1 SNHLY and CDR2 FYNNEI. The CDR3: CASNPDSSSYNEQFF. The DNA of the CDR3 is TGTGCCAGCAATCCGGATTCTAGCTCCTACAATGAGCAGTTCTTC. Filled out from reference TRBV2 and TRBJ2-1, the complete variable domain reads EPEVTQTPSHQVTQMGQEVILRCVPISNHLYFYWYRQILGQKVEFLVSFYNNEISEKSEIFDDQFSVERPDGSNFTLKIRSTKLEDSAMYFCASNPDSSSYNEQFFGPGTRLTVL.

The chain is built from TRBV20-1 and TRBJ2-3; 10 positions match TRBD2. V lost 3 bases, J lost 1 base, and 4 bases stayed unmatched. Germline CDR1 and CDR2: DFQATT and SNEGSKA (reference sequence). This CDR3 comprises 15 residues. CDR3 sequence: CSASILAGRTDTQYF. The CDR3 region has the DNA TGCAGTGCTAGTATACTAGCGGGGCGCACAGATACGCAGTATTTT.

The chain joins TRBV20-1 to TRBJ2-1; TRBD2 might be the D (5 bases). Trimming left V 4 bases short and J 3 bases short, with 22 bases between. Germline V CDR1 and CDR2: DFQATT, SNEGSKA (reference sequence). CDR3 length: 17 residues. CDR3 bases: TGCAGTGCTAACCCCTCCGAGCCGGACTCGGACTACAATGAGCAGTTCTTC. Its protein is CSANPSEPDSDYNEQFF.

The chain joins TRBV6-2 or TRBV6-3 to TRBJ2-5; TRBD2 matches at 7 bases. With V trimmed by 2 bases and J by 5 bases, 8 bases remained unmatched. CDR3 length: 15 residues. Germline V gene sequence: CDR1 MNHEY, CDR2 SVGEGT. The DNA for the CDR3 is TGTGCCAGCAGTTACACAGGACTAGGAGTTGAGACCCAGTACTTC. Its translation: CASSYTGLGVETQYF.

The rearrangement links TRBV11-2 to TRBJ2-1, with TRBD1 identical over 7 bases. The DNA end is more similar to TRBJ2-7, so the J call may be wrong. The CDR3 covers 18 residues. Germline V gene sequence: CDR1 SGHAT, CDR2 FQNNGV. The chain's CDR3 is CASSLVGGEGINYNEQYF. DNA of the CDR3: TGTGCCAGCAGCTTAGTAGGGGGCGAAGGTATTAACTACAATGAGCAGTACTTC.

The genes are TRBV20-1 and TRBJ2-1; 16 nucleotides line up with TRBD2. Trimming removed 5 bases from V and 1 base from J; junction bases left unmatched: 8. CDR1 DFQATT and CDR2 SNEGSKA come from the germline V gene (reference sequence). CDR3 length equals 18 residues. In DNA, the CDR3 is TGCAGTGCTGTCGCGGGACTAGCGGGGGGGCTTTCCTACAATGAGCAGTTCTTC. As protein: CSAVAGLAGGLSYNEQFF.

With regard to this clonotype: The junction differs from germline at one of its ends, possibly a read error. V gene TRBV5-1 combines with J gene TRBJ1-1, with 10 bases fitting TRBD1. Germline V gene lookup returns CDR1 SGHRS and CDR2 YFSETQ. The CDR3 runs to 15 residues. CDR3 DNA: TGCGTCAGCAGCTCCAGACAGGGGGCGGGCACTGAAGCTTTCTTT. Its translation is CVSSSRQGAGTEAFF.

V is TRBV20-1 and J is TRBJ1-5; D remains unclear. CDR1 DFQATT and CDR2 SNEGSKA come from the germline V gene (reference sequence). The V and J ends lost 0 bases and 1 base respectively, with 16 bases between them. The CDR3 covers 17 residues. In DNA, the CDR3 is TGCAGTGCTAGAGATTCTCCGGAGTTGCGGAGCAATCAGCCCCAGCATTTT. Translated, it gives CSARDSPELRSNQPQHF.

This sequence joins TRBV15 and TRBJ1-2; D unresolved. The germline V and J ends were trimmed by 8 bases and 7 bases, with 17 bases remaining between them. The CDR3 consists of 13 residues. CDR1 is LNHNV, CDR2 YYDKDF, per germline (reference sequence). In nucleotides, the CDR3 is TGTGCCACCCACGGTGGTAGGGTAGGTGGCTACACCTTC. Its translation is CATHGGRVGGYTF. Together with reference TRBV15 and TRBJ1-2, the CDR3 gives the full variable domain: DAMVIQNPRYQVTQFGKPVTLSCSQTLNHNVMYWYQQKSSQAPKLLFHYYDKDFNNEADTPDNFQSRRPNTSFCFLDIRSPGLGDTAMYLCATHGGRVGGYTFGSGTRLTVV.

To note about this clonotype: At one of its ends the junction is not consistent with the germline gene, which may arise from a read error. The chain combines TRBV5-1 with TRBJ2-7, with D unclear. Germline V gene lookup returns CDR1 SGHRS and CDR2 YFSETQ. This CDR3 region has 13 residues. The CDR3 bases are TGCGCCAGCAGACTAACGGCCACCTACGAGCGGTACTTC. Protein product: CASRLTATYERYF.

In its sample, this clonotype was seen a few times. The chain recombines TRBV12-3 or TRBV12-4 with TRBJ2-7; a possible D gene is TRBD1 (5 bases). This CDR3 is 13 amino acids long. The ends were cut back, 4 bases at V and 7 bases at J, with 14 bases in the middle. This chain's CDR3 is CASSWGPIREQYF. Written as DNA, the CDR3 is TGTGCCAGCAGTTGGGGCCCCATCAGGGAGCAGTACTTC.

This rearrangement joins TRBV3-1 to TRBJ2-5; TRBD2 matches 10 bases. Looked up from germline, CDR1 is LGHDT and CDR2 is YNNKEL (reference sequence). The CDR3 totals 17 residues. J was trimmed by 0 bases and V by 0 bases; bases with no gene match: 4. CDR3 region: CASSQDGLAVYQETQYF. DNA of the CDR3: TGTGCCAGCAGCCAAGATGGACTAGCGGTGTACCAAGAGACCCAGTACTTC.

This chain links TRBV20-1 with TRBJ1-4, with TRBD1 matching over 11 bases. CDR1 is DFQATT and CDR2 is SNEGSKA in the germline V gene (reference sequence). The CDR3 length is 14 residues. With 3 bases clipped from V and 8 bases from J, the junction kept 5 bases outside the gene matches. For the CDR3, the DNA is TGCAGTGCTAGTACGGACAGGGGGCTGGAAAAACTGTTTTTT. It translates to CSASTDRGLEKLFF.

V is TRBV7-2 and J is TRBJ2-6; D might be TRBD1 (6 bases). Germline V gene sequence: CDR1 SGHTA, CDR2 FQGNSA. This CDR3 has 15 amino acids. The V end was cut by 5 bases, the J end by 8 bases, with 16 bases between. CDR3 in amino acids: CASSTGQPGTNVLTF. CDR3 in DNA: TGTGCCAGCAGCACCGGACAGCCCGGGACCAACGTCCTGACTTTC.

There are a few counts of this clonotype. Here the CDR3 reads CASEMGQTSQPQHF. CDR3 DNA sequence: TGTGCCAGTGAGATGGGACAGACTTCTCAGCCCCAGCATTTT. This rearrangement joins TRBV19 to TRBJ1-5; TRBD1 matches 7 bases. Germline assignment: CDR1 LNHDA and CDR2 SQIVND (reference sequence). There are 14 residues in the CDR3. J was trimmed by 6 bases and V by 8 bases; bases with no gene match: 10.

The rearrangement uses TRBV6-2 or TRBV6-3 and TRBJ2-1; 13 positions match TRBD2. The junction had 11 bases not matched to a gene; V was cut back by 4 bases and J by 14 bases. Germline CDR1 MNHEY, CDR2 SVGEGT. The CDR3 sequence is 15 residues long. The CDR3: CASSSPLTSGGAKFF. The CDR3 nucleotides are TGTGCCAGCAGTTCCCCACTTACTAGCGGGGGGGCCAAGTTCTTC.

The chain employs TRBV28 and TRBJ2-7; D possibly matches TRBD1 or TRBD2 (6 bases each). Trimming stripped 5 bases from V and 4 bases from J, with 18 bases between. This CDR3 spans 15 amino acids. Germline lookup yields CDR1 MDHEN and CDR2 SYDVKM. The CDR3 reads CASSEQRGAVYEQYF. CDR3 coding DNA: TGTGCCAGCAGTGAACAGAGGGGGGCCGTATACGAGCAGTACTTC.

The rearrangement joins TRBV29-1 to TRBJ2-3, with 9 bases matching TRBD2. The germline V gene has CDR1 SQVTM and CDR2 ANQGSEA. The CDR3 runs 15 residues. V dropped 7 bases and J dropped 1; count of bases not matched to a gene: 9. The DNA for the CDR3 is TGCAGCGCCGAGCGGCGGGGGGGCGGCACAGATACGCAGTATTTT. It is translated as CSAERRGGGTDTQYF.